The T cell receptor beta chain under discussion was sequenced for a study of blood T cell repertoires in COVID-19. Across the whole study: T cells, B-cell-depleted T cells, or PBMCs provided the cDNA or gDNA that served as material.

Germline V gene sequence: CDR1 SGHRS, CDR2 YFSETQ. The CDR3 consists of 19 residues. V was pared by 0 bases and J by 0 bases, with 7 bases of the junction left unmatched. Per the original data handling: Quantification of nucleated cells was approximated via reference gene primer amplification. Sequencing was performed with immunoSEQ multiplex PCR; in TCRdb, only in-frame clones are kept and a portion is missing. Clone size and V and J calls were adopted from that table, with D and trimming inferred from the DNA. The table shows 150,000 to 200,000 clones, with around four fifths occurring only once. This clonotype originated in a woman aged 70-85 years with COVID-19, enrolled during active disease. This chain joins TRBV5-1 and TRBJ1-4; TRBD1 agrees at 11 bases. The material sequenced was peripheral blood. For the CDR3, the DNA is TGCGCCAGCAGCTTGGAGGACAGGGGGCATCGTGCAACTAATGAAAAACTGTTTTTT. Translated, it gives CASSLEDRGHRATNEKLFF.